This T cell receptor beta chain was sequenced for a study of shared clonotypes between healthy human individuals. Data came from immunoSEQ multiplex PCR; TCRdb stores just in-frame clones and leaves some out. The data show around 450,000 clones, 70% to 80% seen once. As concerns this clone: Its antigen is unidentified.

The CDR3 has 15 residues. Germline V CDR1 and CDR2: ENHRY, SYGVKD. J lost 4 bases, V lost 7 bases, and 6 bases had no gene match. Points from the study as a whole: A small donor pool kept down the genetic and exposure-history diversity that was represented.

This chain uses TRBV10-3 with TRBJ2-2, with 10 bases that match TRBD1. Sequenced input: PBMCs. The clonotype comes from a woman in her forties in good health. Some clones in this sample may be carry-over from other donors' samples. The CDR3 loop is CAINAGTGATGELFF. The CDR3 DNA follows: TGTGCCATCAACGCCGGGACAGGGGCCACCGGGGAGCTGTTTTTT.